This T cell receptor beta chain was retrieved from a study of human T cells and chemical hapten exposure. Study context: Upper inner arm skin measuring approximately 2 cm by approximately 2 cm received 2% DPC for sensitization. Recorded diagnoses among the mostly female patients were alopecia areata, totalis or universalis. Study conclusions and caveats: DPC sensitization produced no change in TCRs with frequency above 1 in 1000.

Indicated time point: pre-sensitization, week 0. Noted treatment: therapeutic diphenylcyclopropenone sensitization with weekly scalp DPC. The study enrolled 18 to 70-year-old alopecia patients suitable for DPC. Many counts were recorded for this clonotype. Its antigen is undetermined. With 4 bases clipped from V and 4 bases from J, the junction kept 6 bases outside the gene matches. The V gene's germline CDR1 is SGHDN and CDR2 FVKESK. The length of the CDR3 is 14 residues. Each CDR3 protein gets one entry after TCRdb re-called the RACE reads with MiXCR. The sample carries 300,000 to 450,000 distinct CDR3 sequences, about 5% recorded once.

Specimen: whole blood, collected in connection with sensitization to the hapten diphenylcyclopropenone (DPC). This receptor was identified in a young woman with alopecia areata. Some clones in this sample may be carry-over from other donors' samples. This chain uses TRBV14 with TRBJ1-1, with 7 bases fitting TRBD1. In nucleotides, the CDR3 is TGTGCCAGCAGCCGGAATACAGGGGTCACTGAAGCTTTCTTT. It codes for CASSRNTGVTEAFF.